The sequence of this T cell receptor beta chain was determined in a study of beta chain features in type 1 diabetes. As for the study in general: Patients looked much like healthy donors when it came to age, gender and cell yields. General study results and limits: Shorter TCRB CDR3s, moderately but significantly so, were found in Type 1 diabetes patients in all four CD4+ subsets.

This clone was counted only a few times. Its antigen is still unknown. The CDR3 covers 16 residues. Donors underwent one heparinised blood draw, 90 to 150 mL on average. Via CD45RO/CCR7/CD25/CD127/CD95/CD27, cells of the CD4+ naive, central memory, regulatory and stem cell-like memory subsets were sorted. The investigators reverse transcribed all of the isolated RNA, so they sequenced expressed TCRB transcripts. Profiling relied on immunoSEQ multiplex PCR, and the TCRdb table lists in-frame clones only, not all of them. The sample carries under 250,000 clones, about 14% recorded once. The origin of this receptor is a man aged 25-40 years with type 1 diabetes. The V call is TRBV21-1, the J call TRBJ2-7; TRBD1 is the table's D call, not checked against the DNA. TRBV21-1 is an annotated pseudogene. What was sequenced was naive CD4+ T cells from blood. Here the CDR3 DNA reads TGTGCCAGCAGCAAAGTCCAGAGACAGGGTCCCTACGAGCAGTACTTC. This translates into CASSKVQRQGPYEQYF.